This TCR beta chain comes out of a study of post-analysis software for immune sequencing data. Study in general: Included among the disease courses, which were recorded for the cohort, were relapsing-remitting, secondary progressive and progressive-relapsing multiple sclerosis. Study-wide results and limits: Relative to controls, patients had a few TRBV segments at higher frequency, with TRBV5-6, TRBV5-1 and TRBV20-1 among these. Those samples that were prepared in the same batch co-clustered strongly by F measure. The study found significantly lower normalized Chao1 diversity in multiple sclerosis patients than in controls.

About this clonotype itself: No antigen is known for it.

Trimming at V came to 3 bases and at J to 0 bases, leaving 6 bases not matched to a gene. This CDR3 comprises 16 residues. Researchers reported that TCR beta cDNA libraries carried unique molecular identifiers. It was from roughly 1.1 to 9.2 million T cells that about half a million cDNA molecules came. One entry per CDR3 protein results from TCRdb running MiXCR on the PCR reads. The sample carries some 690,000 distinct CDR3 sequences, roughly 30% recorded once. The clonotype originates from a girl between 10 and 17 years old with multiple sclerosis. This chain joins TRBV12-3 or TRBV12-4 and TRBJ1-1; TRBD1 aligns across 8 bases. Material for sequencing was blood. The DNA for the CDR3 is TGTGCCAGCAGTTTGGACCCACAGGGGGTGAACACTGAAGCTTTCTTT. Its translation: CASSLDPQGVNTEAFF.